One sample yielded the 3 T cell receptor beta chains listed below, sequenced in a study of T cell responses to AZD1222 COVID-19 vaccine. Libraries were prepared by immunoSEQ multiplex PCR; TCRdb keeps only in-frame clonotypes and omits some of them. The sample has under 150,000 clones, roughly 87% seen once; the top ten hold approximately 8.8%. Sequencing was performed on peripheral blood, taken 28 days after the second AZD1222 dose. These receptors were obtained from an adult who received the AZD1222 COVID-19 vaccine.

The genes are TRBV6-1 and TRBJ2-5, with D perhaps matching TRBD1 (5 bases). In germline, CDR1 is MNHNS, CDR2 SASEGT. V was cut by 1 base and J by 2 bases, with 11 bases left in between. This CDR3 spans 15 amino acids. The CDR3 DNA reads as TGTGCCAGCAGTGAAGACGCCCCAGGGCAAGAGACCCAGTACTTC. The encoded protein is CASSEDAPGQETQYF.

CDR3 loop: CASSPREGIDPEAFF. The CDR3 DNA reads as TGTGCCAGCTCACCACGTGAGGGTATCGATCCTGAAGCTTTCTTT. The chain couples TRBV18 to TRBJ1-1; unclear D gene. The CDR3 runs 15 residues. Trimming shortened V by 1 base and J by 6 bases, and 15 bases separated the two germline ends. Germline V gene data show CDR1 as KGHSH and CDR2 as LQKENI. Filled out from reference TRBV18 and TRBJ1-1, the complete variable domain reads NAGVMQNPRHLVRRRGQEARLRCSPMKGHSHVYWYRQLPEEGLKFMVYLQKENIIDESGMPKERFSAEFPKEGPSILRIQQVVRGDSAAYFCASSPREGIDPEAFFGQGTRLTVV.

The genes are TRBV3-1 (or the pseudogene TRBV3-2) and TRBJ2-2; the match to TRBD2 covers 8 bases. Germline V gene lookup returns CDR1 LGHDT and CDR2 YNNKEL (reference sequence). CDR3 length: 15 amino acids. The J segment lost 5 bases and the V segment lost 4 bases, leaving 6 bases of the junction unmatched. The CDR3 nucleotides read TGTGCCAGCAGCCTGTCGGGAGGGGGGACCGGGGAGCTGTTTTTT. Its protein is CASSLSGGGTGELFF.